These 18 T cell receptor beta chains were sequenced from one sample in a study of human T cells and chemical hapten exposure. MiXCR was run by TCRdb on the RACE reads, yielding one entry per CDR3 protein. The sample lists some 79,000 distinct CDR3 sequences, over 9.5% occurring once. Time point indicated: patch test 2, 6 weeks after DPC sensitization. Treatment indicated: therapeutic diphenylcyclopropenone sensitization with weekly scalp DPC. The sample here was whole blood, taken in connection with sensitization to the hapten diphenylcyclopropenone (DPC). The receptors shown here come from a woman aged 50 to 65 with alopecia areata. Some clones in this sample may be carry-over from other donors' samples.

In its sample, this clonotype was seen a few times. The rearrangement joins TRBV7-2 to TRBJ2-5; tentatively, D is TRBD1 (5 bases). The CDR3 covers 13 residues. Trimming cost V 0 bases and J 5 bases, with 7 bases left between them. Per the germline V gene, CDR1 is SGHTA and CDR2 is FQGNSA. CDR3 protein: CASSLAGAETQYF. As DNA, the CDR3 is TGTGCCAGCAGCTTAGCAGGGGCTGAGACCCAGTACTTC.

This clonotype was seen at least ten times. V and J are TRBV6-6 and TRBJ1-2; TRBD1 matches 11 bases. The germline V gene encodes CDR1 MNHNY and CDR2 SVGAGI (reference sequence). The CDR3 covers 15 residues. With 5 bases clipped from V and 6 bases from J, the junction kept 8 bases outside the gene matches. This CDR3 reads CASSKNPGQGDGYTF. The CDR3 bases are TGTGCCAGCAGTAAAAACCCGGGACAGGGGGATGGCTACACCTTC.

Ten or more counts support this clonotype. This chain links TRBV27 with TRBJ1-5; D gene unclear. This CDR3 is 13 amino acids long. The V end was cut by 4 bases, the J end by 6 bases, with 10 bases between. Germline V gene sequence: CDR1 MNHEY, CDR2 SMNVEV (reference sequence). This CDR3 is CASSSGGRQPQHF. The CDR3 coding sequence is TGTGCCAGCAGTTCAGGAGGGCGTCAGCCCCAGCATTTT.

Ten or more counts support this clonotype. The chain links TRBV12-3 or TRBV12-4 to TRBJ2-3, with 9 bases identical to TRBD2. V lost 1 base and J lost 4; bases outside the gene matches: 9. The CDR3 has 17 amino acids. CDR3 loop: CASSLGIGSGSADTQYF. CDR3 coding DNA: TGTGCCAGCAGTTTAGGAATAGGTAGCGGGAGCGCAGATACGCAGTATTTT.

This clonotype was detected ten times or more. This chain connects TRBV29-1 to TRBJ2-3, with D perhaps TRBD1 or TRBD2 (5 bases each). Germline values: CDR1 SQVTM, CDR2 ANQGSEA. This CDR3 is 12 amino acids long. V lost 3 bases and J lost 6, with 10 bases in between. The CDR3 region has the DNA TGCAGCGTTGATCAGGGAGCCGATACGCAGTATTTT. Amino acids: CSVDQGADTQYF.

This clonotype was recorded many times. The genes are TRBV20-1 and TRBJ2-7; TRBD2 matches at 9 bases. V shed 5 bases, J shed 10 bases, and the junction held 15 bases outside the gene matches. Looked up from germline, CDR1 is DFQATT and CDR2 is SNEGSKA (reference sequence). The CDR3 is 14 residues long. The chain's CDR3 is CSAESPGTSRRQYF. The CDR3 nucleotides are TGCAGTGCTGAGTCACCCGGGACTAGCAGACGACAGTACTTC.

The chain has TRBV27 and TRBJ1-2; maybe TRBD1 (5 bases). This CDR3 region has 13 residues. Trimming stripped 7 bases from V and 0 bases from J, with 9 bases between. Germline CDR1 is MNHEY and CDR2 is SMNVEV (reference sequence). The CDR3 DNA sequence: TGTGCCAGCAAGCGGGGGACTAACTATGGCTACACCTTC. Its translation: CASKRGTNYGYTF.

In this sample, this clonotype turned up many times. The rearrangement uses TRBV7-2 and TRBJ2-3; no clear D gene. Per germline, CDR1 SGHTA and CDR2 FQGNSA. Trimming shortened V by 5 bases and J by 6 bases, and 15 bases separated the two germline ends. The CDR3 length is 14 residues. The CDR3 DNA reads TGTGCCAGCAGCCCCCAAACTCCCCCTGATACGCAGTATTTT. It translates to CASSPQTPPDTQYF.

This clonotype has a count of ten or more. The chain combines TRBV28 with TRBJ1-2; D is uncertain. Between the trimmed V and J ends, which lost 7 bases and 3 bases, there was a span of 15 bases. The germline CDR1 and CDR2 sequences are MDHEN and SYDVKM. This CDR3 is 14 amino acids long. The CDR3 here is CASTLGGSDYGYTF. For the CDR3, the DNA is TGTGCCAGCACCTTGGGAGGCTCGGACTATGGCTACACCTTC.

In this sample, this clonotype turned up many times. The chain couples TRBV20-1 to TRBJ2-1; no firm D call. V was cut by 0 bases and J by 7 bases, with 13 bases left in between. This CDR3 region has 14 residues. Per the germline V gene, CDR1 is DFQATT and CDR2 is SNEGSKA (reference sequence). The CDR3 sequence is CSARDRKSRNEQFF. In DNA, the CDR3 is TGCAGTGCTAGAGATCGGAAGTCGCGGAATGAGCAGTTCTTC.

At least ten counts were recorded for this clonotype. This chain uses TRBV4-2 with TRBJ2-1; maybe TRBD2 (5 bases). The V end lost 1 base, the J end lost 9 bases, and 10 bases lay between the germline ends. CDR3 length equals 13 residues. CDR1 and CDR2 (germline): LGHNA, YNFKEQ. For the CDR3, the DNA is TGTGCCAGCAGCCAAGGAAGAGGGCCTGAGCAGTTCTTC. It specifies CASSQGRGPEQFF.

This clonotype was counted ten times or more. The chain recombines TRBV7-2 with TRBJ2-3; 7 nucleotides match TRBD1. The germline V gene encodes CDR1 SGHTA and CDR2 FQGNSA. The ends lost 1 base at V and 1 base at J; junction bases unmatched: 5. The CDR3 spans 16 residues. The CDR3 bases are TGTGCCAGCAGCTTAGGGATAACAGGGGGCACAGATACGCAGTATTTT. Its translation is CASSLGITGGTDTQYF.

A word on this clonotype: One base away lies a much larger clone, so this may be a sequencing read error. The chain has TRBV5-5 and TRBJ1-4, with D unresolved. The CDR3 covers 14 residues. V lost 9 bases and J lost 3, with 15 bases in between. The germline CDR1 and CDR2 sequences are SGHKS and YYEKEE (reference sequence). CDR3 loop: CANSFRASNEKLFF. The CDR3 nucleotides read TGTGCCAACAGTTTCCGGGCATCTAATGAAAAACTGTTTTTT.

The V call is TRBV28, the J call TRBJ2-7; D is unclear. The germline V gene has CDR1 MDHEN and CDR2 SYDVKM. CDR3 length: 11 residues. V shed 6 bases and J shed 6 bases, with 9 bases lying between them. Written as DNA, the CDR3 is TGTGCCAGCAGGTCACGGGCCGAGCAGTACTTC. Its translation: CASRSRAEQYF.

This clonotype was detected ten times or more. The chain recombines TRBV20-1 with TRBJ1-3; 9 positions match TRBD1. V dropped 5 bases and J dropped 8; count of bases not matched to a gene: 10. CDR1 and CDR2 (germline): DFQATT, SNEGSKA (reference sequence). The CDR3 is 14 residues long. CDR3 residues: CSARPGTGIHTIYF. The CDR3 region has the DNA TGCAGTGCTCGCCCCGGGACAGGGATTCACACCATATATTTT.

This clonotype has a count of ten or more. The chain is built from TRBV24-1 and TRBJ2-1; tentatively, D is TRBD2 (7 bases). Germline loops: CDR1 KGHDR, CDR2 SFDVKD. V was shortened by 5 bases and J by 9 bases, with 13 bases between the two germline ends. The CDR3 is 13 amino acids. The CDR3 region has the DNA TGTGCCACCAGTGCCGGGGGGCTCGGTGAGCAGTTCTTC. This codes for CATSAGGLGEQFF.

The table lists this clonotype with many counts. The rearrangement links TRBV18 to TRBJ2-5, with D unclear. The CDR3 loop spans 14 amino acids. The V end was cut by 3 bases, the J end by 2 bases, with 10 bases between. CDR1 KGHSH and CDR2 LQKENI come from the germline V gene. The CDR3 coding sequence is TGTGCCAGCTCACCTTTGAACGTTCAAGAGACCCAGTACTTC. Protein sequence: CASSPLNVQETQYF.

On this clonotype itself: This may be a read error, as it is one base from a much larger clone. The CDR3 ends on some other residue instead of the conserved phenylalanine or tryptophan, so this is likely a read error. The chain is built from TRBV5-4 and TRBJ2-3; 11 bases fit TRBD2. The germline CDR1 and CDR2 sequences are SGHNT and YYREEE (reference sequence). The CDR3 extends over 15 amino acids. Germline trimming cut 5 bases from V and 2 bases from J; bases unmatched to any gene: 4. Here the CDR3 DNA reads TGTGCCAGCAGGCGGACTAGCGGGCCCACAGATACGCAGTATTCT. Residues: CASRRTSGPTDTQYS.